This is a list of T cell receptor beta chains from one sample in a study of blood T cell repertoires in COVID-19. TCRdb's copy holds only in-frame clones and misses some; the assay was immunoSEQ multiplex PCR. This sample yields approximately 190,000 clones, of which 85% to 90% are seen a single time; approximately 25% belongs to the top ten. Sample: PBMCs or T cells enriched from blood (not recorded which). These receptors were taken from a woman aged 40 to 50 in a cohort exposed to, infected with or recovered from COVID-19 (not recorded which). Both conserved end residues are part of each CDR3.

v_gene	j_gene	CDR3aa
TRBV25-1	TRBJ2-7	CASSESRQGIPYEQYF
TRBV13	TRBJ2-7	CASSLEPASGRDEQYF
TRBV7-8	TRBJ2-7	CASSPTGRGNEQYF
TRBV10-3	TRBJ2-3	CAISSGTSTDTQYF
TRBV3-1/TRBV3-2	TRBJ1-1	CASSQDSGNTEAFF
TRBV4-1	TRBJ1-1	CASSQELGQLNTEAFF
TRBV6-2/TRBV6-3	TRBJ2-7	CASSPGVRVYEQYF
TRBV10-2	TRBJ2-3	CASSESGTSGTDTQYF
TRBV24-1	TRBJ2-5	CATSGGQGAGETQYF
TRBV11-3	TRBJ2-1	CASSSSTSPPYNEQFF
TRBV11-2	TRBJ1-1	CASSLGTGGGTEAFF
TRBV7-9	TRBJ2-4	CASSPRDRTPKNIQYF
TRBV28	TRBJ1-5	CASSLNARGWNQPQHF
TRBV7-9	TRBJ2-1	CASSPSAYEQFF
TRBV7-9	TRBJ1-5	CASSLAGSGGHQPQHF
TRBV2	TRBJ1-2	CASTMTGDYGYTF
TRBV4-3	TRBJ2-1	CASSQVPHGNEQFF
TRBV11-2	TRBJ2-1	CASSLRPGLADGGQFF
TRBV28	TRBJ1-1	CASIQGNGATEAFF
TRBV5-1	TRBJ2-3	CASSLAGGYTDTQYF
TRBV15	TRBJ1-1	CATSLSRGRTEAFF
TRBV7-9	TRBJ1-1	CASSANRGHTEAFF
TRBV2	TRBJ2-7	CASSGVFPFEQYF
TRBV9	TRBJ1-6	CASSATITGIKAPLHF
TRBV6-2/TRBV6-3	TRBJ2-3	CASSTPFPGDTQYF
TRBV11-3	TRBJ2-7	CASSLGGDSAYEQYF
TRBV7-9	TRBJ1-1	CASSSSGQVGFF
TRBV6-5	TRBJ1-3	CASFSSGNTIYF
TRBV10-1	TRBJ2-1	CASSESASGNNEQFF
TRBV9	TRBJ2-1	CASSVYGGFDNEQFF
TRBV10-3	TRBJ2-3	CAIWEGKVTDTQYF
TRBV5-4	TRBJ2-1	CASSPLAPSRPYNEQFF
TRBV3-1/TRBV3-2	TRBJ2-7	CASSPGGGVPEQYF
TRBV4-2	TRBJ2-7	CASSPTGGLDEQYF
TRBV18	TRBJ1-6	CASSPGGQRGSPLHF
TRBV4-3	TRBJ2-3	CASSRVGGDTQYF
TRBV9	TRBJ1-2	CASSAANGYTF
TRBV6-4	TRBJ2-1	CASSDSLDFNEQFF
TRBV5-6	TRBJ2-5	CASSRQADQETQYF
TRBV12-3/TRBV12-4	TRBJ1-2	CASRLDWGRGYTF
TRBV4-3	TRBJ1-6	CASSTQWHYNSPLHF
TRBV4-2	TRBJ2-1	CASSQDQSWNEQFF
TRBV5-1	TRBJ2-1	CASSPRGIAGSYEQFF
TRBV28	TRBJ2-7	CASSYRDRDDEQYF
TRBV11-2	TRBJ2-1	CASSPDSTGYNEQFF
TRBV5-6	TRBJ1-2	CASSSGTGAAYGYTF
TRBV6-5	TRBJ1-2	CASSPGNYGYTF
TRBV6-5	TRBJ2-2	CASTQPTGERRELFF
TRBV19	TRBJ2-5	CASSTRTVWGETQYF
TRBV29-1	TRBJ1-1	CSVVAEGSTEAFF
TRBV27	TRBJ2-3	CASRPTRDSPTDTQYF
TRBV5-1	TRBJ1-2	CASSWTITGLAYGYTF
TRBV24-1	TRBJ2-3	CATSAAGLDTDTQYF
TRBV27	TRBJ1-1	CASRPTLPAVNTEAFF
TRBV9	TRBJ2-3	CASSVDSPTDTQYF
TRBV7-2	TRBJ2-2	CASSNRGGYTGELFF
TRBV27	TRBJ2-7	CASSSGQGAYEQYF
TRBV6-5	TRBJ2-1	CASSYSGGATYNEQFF
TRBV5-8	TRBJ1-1	CASSLRGRPTEAFF